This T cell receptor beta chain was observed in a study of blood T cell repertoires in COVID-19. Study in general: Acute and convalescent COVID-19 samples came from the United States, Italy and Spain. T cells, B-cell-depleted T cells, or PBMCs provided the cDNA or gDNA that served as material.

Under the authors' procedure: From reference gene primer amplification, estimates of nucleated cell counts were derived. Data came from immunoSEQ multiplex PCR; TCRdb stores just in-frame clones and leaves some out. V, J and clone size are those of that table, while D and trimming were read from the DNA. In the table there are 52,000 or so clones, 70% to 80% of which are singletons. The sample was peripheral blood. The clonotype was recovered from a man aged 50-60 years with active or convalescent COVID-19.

In nucleotides, the CDR3 is TGTGCCATCAGTGATCAGGTTAACTATGGCTACACCTTC. Translated, it gives CAISDQVNYGYTF. The chain links TRBV10-3 to TRBJ1-2; the D is unclear. CDR3 size: 13 residues. The V end was cut by 3 bases, the J end by 1 base, with 6 bases between. Germline V gives CDR1 ENHRY, CDR2 SYGVKD.